Sequencing of this T cell receptor beta chain was carried out in a study of shared clonotypes between healthy human individuals. Regarding the study as a whole: It was the non-shared clonotypes that had lower generation probabilities than clonotypes shared by all four donors.

As concerns this clone: What it binds is unknown.

Selected positively for CCR7 and CD45RO-negative, naive CD8 cells excluded terminally differentiated effector memory CD45RA+ cells. Replicate PCRs from sorted subsets contained approximately 200 ng DNA, which is roughly 30,000 T cell genomes. Assay used: immunoSEQ multiplex PCR; TCRdb lists only in-frame clones, some missing. The sample records over 2 million clones, less than 95% being singletons. V dropped 10 bases and J dropped 5 bases, with 18 bases sitting between them. From germline, CDR1 is MNHEY and CDR2 SMNVEV (reference sequence). The CDR3 contains 13 residues. This clonotype was obtained from a man aged 18 to 30 in good health. Input material: naive CD8+ T cells sorted from blood. The V gene is TRBV27, the J gene TRBJ2-7; D unclear. CDR3 sequence reads: CATLDAPLNEQYF. DNA for the CDR3: TGTGCCACATTGGACGCACCTCTGAACGAGCAGTACTTC.